Listed below are T cell receptor beta chains from one sample, sequenced in a study of blood T cell repertoires in COVID-19. Profiled with immunoSEQ multiplex PCR; TCRdb holds only in-frame clones, not every one. The sample includes some 41,000 clones, 91% of them seen just once. Sequences were obtained from peripheral blood. These receptors were collected from a woman in her twenties or thirties in a cohort sampled during active COVID-19. Each CDR3 is given with its conserved first and last residue. The order of the fields is CDR3 protein, CDR3 DNA, V gene, D gene, clone size, J gene. D genes are given only for firm matches. Only part of the rows carry a size: once, few, many, or a class if the clone is expanded.

CDR3aa: CASSHGAGGRDGYTF; CDR3nt: TGCGCCAGCAGCCATGGTGCAGGGGGAAGGGATGGCTACACCTTC; v_gene: TRBV4-3; d_gene: TRBD1; abundance: .; j_gene: TRBJ1-2
CDR3aa: CASSQATTGSQEKLFF; CDR3nt: TGTGCCAGCAGCCAAGCCACGACAGGGTCTCAGGAAAAACTGTTTTTT; v_gene: TRBV4-2; d_gene: TRBD1; abundance: .; j_gene: TRBJ1-4
CDR3aa: CASRLTENTEAFF; CDR3nt: TGTGCCAGTAGGCTGACAGAAAACACTGAAGCTTTCTTT; v_gene: TRBV19; d_gene: .; abundance: few; j_gene: TRBJ1-1
CDR3aa: CASSPQGYNEQFF; CDR3nt: TGTGCCAGCAGCCCACAGGGTTACAATGAGCAGTTCTTC; v_gene: TRBV7-8; d_gene: .; abundance: .; j_gene: TRBJ2-1
CDR3aa: CASRPLDSNQPQHF; CDR3nt: TGTGCCAGCAGACCACTAGACAGCAATCAGCCCCAGCATTTT; v_gene: TRBV6-5; d_gene: .; abundance: .; j_gene: TRBJ1-5
CDR3aa: CASSLAGGGGEQFF; CDR3nt: TGCGCCAGCAGCCTGGCTGGCGGGGGGGGTGAGCAGTTCTTC; v_gene: TRBV4-1; d_gene: TRBD2; abundance: once; j_gene: TRBJ2-1
CDR3aa: CASRPEKDRDSNQPQHF; CDR3nt: TGTGCCAGCAGGCCAGAAAAGGACAGAGATAGCAATCAGCCCCAGCATTTT; v_gene: TRBV5-6; d_gene: .; abundance: once; j_gene: TRBJ1-5
CDR3aa: CASRDRGTNYGYTF; CDR3nt: TGTGCCAGTAGGGACAGGGGCACTAACTATGGCTACACCTTC; v_gene: TRBV19; d_gene: TRBD1; abundance: .; j_gene: TRBJ1-2
CDR3aa: CATSRDMGQGAYEQYF; CDR3nt: TGTGCCACCAGCAGAGATATGGGACAGGGGGCCTACGAGCAGTACTTC; v_gene: TRBV15; d_gene: TRBD1; abundance: .; j_gene: TRBJ2-7
CDR3aa: CASTTGGARSYNEQFF; CDR3nt: TGTGCCAGCACCACTGGCGGGGCGCGCTCCTACAATGAGCAGTTCTTC; v_gene: TRBV6-6; d_gene: .; abundance: once; j_gene: TRBJ2-1
CDR3aa: CASSEFSDRGSYEQYF; CDR3nt: TGTGCCAGCAGTGAATTTTCGGACAGGGGAAGCTACGAGCAGTACTTC; v_gene: TRBV25-1; d_gene: TRBD1; abundance: few; j_gene: TRBJ2-7
CDR3aa: CASSKSKETGATTDTQYF; CDR3nt: TGTGCCAGCAGCAAAAGTAAGGAGACAGGGGCCACAACAGATACGCAGTATTTT; v_gene: TRBV21-1; d_gene: .; abundance: .; j_gene: TRBJ2-3
CDR3aa: CASNPGQHNSPLHF; CDR3nt: TGTGCCAGCAACCCGGGACAGCATAATTCACCCCTCCACTTT; v_gene: TRBV9; d_gene: TRBD1; abundance: .; j_gene: TRBJ1-6
CDR3aa: CSASSNGYTF; CDR3nt: TGCAGTGCTAGTTCAAATGGCTACACCTTC; v_gene: TRBV20-1; d_gene: .; abundance: .; j_gene: TRBJ1-2
CDR3aa: CASSIWGTGAKNIQYF; CDR3nt: TGTGCCAGTAGTATATGGGGGACAGGGGCTAAAAACATTCAGTACTTC; v_gene: TRBV19; d_gene: TRBD1; abundance: .; j_gene: TRBJ2-4
CDR3aa: CASSSDKQETQYF; CDR3nt: TGTGCCAGCAGTTCGGACAAACAAGAGACCCAGTACTTC; v_gene: TRBV12-3/TRBV12-4; d_gene: .; abundance: once; j_gene: TRBJ2-5
CDR3aa: CAVGLGGNEQFF; CDR3nt: TGTGCCGTGGGACTAGGGGGCAATGAGCAGTTCTTC; v_gene: TRBV6-5; d_gene: TRBD2; abundance: .; j_gene: TRBJ2-1
CDR3aa: CASSTGVNQPQHF; CDR3nt: TGTGCCAGCAGTACAGGGGTAAATCAGCCCCAGCATTTT; v_gene: TRBV6-5; d_gene: TRBD1; abundance: .; j_gene: TRBJ1-5
CDR3aa: CASSIMDSYYGYTF; CDR3nt: TGTGCCAGTAGTATAATGGACTCTTACTATGGCTACACCTTC; v_gene: TRBV19; d_gene: .; abundance: .; j_gene: TRBJ1-2
CDR3aa: CASSLGTIRGDTQYF; CDR3nt: TGTGCCAGCAGCCTCGGGACTATAAGAGGAGATACGCAGTATTTT; v_gene: TRBV11-1; d_gene: TRBD2; abundance: once; j_gene: TRBJ2-3
CDR3aa: CATSSSDSGLKNTGELFF; CDR3nt: TGTGCCACCAGCAGTTCTGATTCAGGGTTAAAGAACACCGGGGAGCTGTTTTTT; v_gene: TRBV15; d_gene: .; abundance: .; j_gene: TRBJ2-2
CDR3aa: CATSGRQIITGELFF; CDR3nt: TGTGCCACCAGCGGTAGACAGATTATCACCGGGGAGCTGTTTTTT; v_gene: TRBV15; d_gene: .; abundance: once; j_gene: TRBJ2-2
CDR3aa: CATSDLSQNQPQHF; CDR3nt: TGTGCCACCAGTGATTTGTCCCAAAATCAGCCCCAGCATTTT; v_gene: TRBV24-1; d_gene: .; abundance: .; j_gene: TRBJ1-5
CDR3aa: CASSRDSEAFF; CDR3nt: TGTGCCAGCAGCCGAGACAGTGAAGCTTTCTTT; v_gene: TRBV12-3/TRBV12-4; d_gene: .; abundance: .; j_gene: TRBJ1-1
CDR3aa: CASSLLAFSYEQYF; CDR3nt: TGTGCCAGCAGCTTATTGGCTTTCTCCTACGAGCAGTACTTC; v_gene: TRBV7-2; d_gene: .; abundance: .; j_gene: TRBJ2-7
CDR3aa: CAISAPETGVSYNEQFF; CDR3nt: TGTGCCATCAGTGCCCCCGAGACGGGGGTCTCCTACAATGAGCAGTTCTTC; v_gene: TRBV10-3; d_gene: .; abundance: .; j_gene: TRBJ2-1
CDR3aa: CASSLSPPPSGRVTDTQYF; CDR3nt: TGTGCCAGCAGCTTAAGCCCCCCCCCTAGCGGGAGGGTCACAGATACGCAGTATTTT; v_gene: TRBV7-2; d_gene: TRBD2; abundance: .; j_gene: TRBJ2-3
CDR3aa: CAWSVNPGGETQYF; CDR3nt: TGTGCCTGGAGTGTAAACCCCGGCGGGGAGACCCAGTACTTC; v_gene: TRBV30; d_gene: .; abundance: .; j_gene: TRBJ2-5
CDR3aa: CASSVPRGGSYNEQFF; CDR3nt: TGTGCCAGCAGTGTCCCACGGGGTGGCTCCTACAATGAGCAGTTCTTC; v_gene: TRBV2; d_gene: .; abundance: .; j_gene: TRBJ2-1
CDR3aa: CASSLGGGRVSYNEQFF; CDR3nt: TGCGCCAGCAGCTTGGGCGGCGGGAGGGTGTCCTACAATGAGCAGTTCTTC; v_gene: TRBV4-3; d_gene: TRBD2; abundance: .; j_gene: TRBJ2-1
CDR3aa: CASSYSTGRGNTEAFF; CDR3nt: TGTGCCAGCAGTTACTCAACAGGGAGGGGGAACACTGAAGCTTTCTTT; v_gene: TRBV6-5; d_gene: .; abundance: .; j_gene: TRBJ1-1
CDR3aa: CASSPGLAGVKNEQFF; CDR3nt: TGTGCCAGTAGTCCCGGACTAGCGGGAGTTAAGAATGAGCAGTTCTTC; v_gene: TRBV19; d_gene: TRBD2; abundance: .; j_gene: TRBJ2-1